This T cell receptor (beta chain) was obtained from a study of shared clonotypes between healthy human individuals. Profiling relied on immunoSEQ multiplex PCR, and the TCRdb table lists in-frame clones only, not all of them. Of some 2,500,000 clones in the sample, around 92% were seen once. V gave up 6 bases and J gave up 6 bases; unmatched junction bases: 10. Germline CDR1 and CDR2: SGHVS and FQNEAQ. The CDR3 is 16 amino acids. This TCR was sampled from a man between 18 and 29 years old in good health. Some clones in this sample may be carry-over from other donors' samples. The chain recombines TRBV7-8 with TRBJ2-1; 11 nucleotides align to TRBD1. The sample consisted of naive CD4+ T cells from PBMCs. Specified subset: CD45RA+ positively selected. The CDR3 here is CASRPPGQGAGNEQFF. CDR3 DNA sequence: TGTGCCAGCAGACCTCCTGGACAGGGGGCCGGCAATGAGCAGTTCTTC.